This entry describes one TCR beta chain. The repertoire was sequenced with immunoSEQ multiplex PCR; TCRdb's copy has only in-frame clones and lacks some. Among roughly 410,000 clones listed, roughly 94% were seen once. The record originates from a study of shared T cell receptors in the human thymus. The CDR3 length is 20 residues. In germline, CDR1 is SGHRS, CDR2 YFSETQ. With V trimmed by 2 bases and J by 0 bases, 9 bases remained unmatched. V is TRBV5-1 and J is TRBJ2-6; 12 positions match TRBD2. The source is a human donor. Sequences were obtained from thymocytes. The CDR3 loop is CASSFALLAGGHSGANVLTF. In DNA, the CDR3 is TGCGCCAGCAGCTTTGCCCTACTAGCGGGAGGACACTCTGGGGCCAACGTCCTGACTTTC.